The clone carrying this TCR beta chain was recorded at least ten times. Its antigen is undetermined. TCRdb re-derived calls from the 5' RACE reads in MiXCR, one entry per CDR3 protein. The table records roughly 27,000 distinct CDR3 sequences, 2.5% of them present only once. Unsorted libraries were derived from 2 million PBMCs stored at -80 C. The V gene's germline CDR1 is SEHNR and CDR2 FQNEAQ (reference sequence). This CDR3 spans 15 amino acids. V was pared by 4 bases and J by 11 bases, with 16 bases of the junction left unmatched. These data belong to a study of neurological immune-mediated disorders. Regarding the study as a whole: Across subjects, expanded clones had no CDR3 amino acid sequences in common, pointing to private repertoires in all groups.

Input material: PBMCs. The chain has TRBV7-9 and TRBJ1-1; 7 bases are shared with TRBD1. The TCR sequence derives from a woman between 45 and 65 years old with multiple sclerosis. CDR3 in amino acids: CASSSPDRAPGGAFF. As DNA, the CDR3 is TGTGCCAGCAGCTCCCCCGACAGGGCCCCGGGGGGGGCTTTCTTT.